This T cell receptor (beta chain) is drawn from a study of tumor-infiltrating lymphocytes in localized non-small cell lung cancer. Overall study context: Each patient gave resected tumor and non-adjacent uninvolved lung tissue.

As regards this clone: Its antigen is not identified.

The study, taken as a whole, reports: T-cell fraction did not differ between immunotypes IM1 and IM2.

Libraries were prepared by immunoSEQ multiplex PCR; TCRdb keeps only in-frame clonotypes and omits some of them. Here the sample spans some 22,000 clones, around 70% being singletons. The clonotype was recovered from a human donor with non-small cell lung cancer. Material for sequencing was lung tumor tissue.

CDR3 sequence: CASRGTGAGGTEAFF. The CDR3 coding sequence is TGTGCCAGCAGGGGAACAGGGGCGGGCGGCACTGAAGCTTTCTTT. This chain links TRBV6-6 with TRBJ1-1; 7 positions match TRBD1. The CDR3 is 15 amino acids. Trimming took 6 bases from V and 4 from J; bases not matched to a gene: 11. CDR1 is MNHNY, CDR2 SVGAGI, per germline (reference sequence).